This TCR beta chain was sequenced during a study of blood T cells in healthy people across ages. Study-level points and caveats: Greater diversity and more naive CD4+ cells were seen in long-lived donors than in aged donors.

This clonotype was counted only a few times. Its antigen remains unknown. There are 15 residues in the CDR3. Trimming removed 0 bases at V and 7 bases at J, with 15 bases between. Per the germline V gene, CDR1 is ENHRY and CDR2 is SYGVKD. Combining a sample-barcoded 5' primer with a J-beta primer mix, a second PCR ran for roughly 7 to 12 cycles. TCRdb re-called the 5' RACE reads with MiXCR, one entry per CDR3 protein. The data contain 790,000 or so distinct CDR3 sequences, about half of them singletons. The donors, healthy Caucasians from Russia, were aged roughly 6 to 90. A minimum of 7 million PBMCs was isolated per sample.

The TCR comes from a man older than 75 in good health. The specimen sequenced was blood. The genes are TRBV10-3 and TRBJ1-2, with D hard to call. The CDR3 DNA reads as TGTGCCATCAGTGAGTCGGGCGCCAAATTGGGTGGCTACACCTTC. This sequence encodes CAISESGAKLGGYTF.